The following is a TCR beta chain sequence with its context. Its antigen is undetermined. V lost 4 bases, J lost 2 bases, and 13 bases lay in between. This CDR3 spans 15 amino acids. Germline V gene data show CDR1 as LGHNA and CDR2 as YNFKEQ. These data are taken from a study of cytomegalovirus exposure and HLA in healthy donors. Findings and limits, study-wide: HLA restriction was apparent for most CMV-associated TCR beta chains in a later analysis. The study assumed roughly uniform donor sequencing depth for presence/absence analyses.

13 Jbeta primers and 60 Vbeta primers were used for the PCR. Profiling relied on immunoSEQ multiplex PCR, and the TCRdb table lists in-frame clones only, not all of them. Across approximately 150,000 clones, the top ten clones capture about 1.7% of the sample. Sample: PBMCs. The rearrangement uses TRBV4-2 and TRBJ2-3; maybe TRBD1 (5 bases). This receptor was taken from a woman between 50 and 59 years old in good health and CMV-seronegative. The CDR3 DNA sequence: TGTGCCAGCAGCCTCCTGGGGCGGATCACAGATACGCAGTATTTT. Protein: CASSLLGRITDTQYF.